This is a list of T cell receptor beta chains from one sample in a study of blood T cell repertoires in COVID-19. Produced via immunoSEQ multiplex PCR; TCRdb's table is partial and in-frame only. The sample includes about 350,000 clones, around 90% seen only once; the top ten take roughly 4%. Specimen: peripheral blood. The origin of the receptors is a woman aged 60 to 75 with COVID-19, enrolled during active disease. CDR3s include the opening cysteine and the closing phenylalanine or tryptophan. D genes are given only for firm matches. The size entry is marked missing in some rows and otherwise reads once, few, many or a size class.

size,J,D,V,DNA,CDR3
.,TRBJ1-5,.,TRBV4-1,TGCGCCAGCAGCCAAGATAGGCGGAGAGACAATCAGCCCCAGCATTTT,CASSQDRRRDNQPQHF
.,TRBJ1-4,TRBD1,TRBV28,TGTGCCAGCAGCCCCGGGGACAGGCCCTTTGCAACTAATGAAAAACTGTTTTTT,CASSPGDRPFATNEKLFF
once,TRBJ2-1,.,TRBV5-1,TGCGCCAGCAGACTAGGTGAGCCCAGCACGCAGTTCTTC,CASRLGEPSTQFF
.,TRBJ1-1,TRBD1,TRBV10-3,TGTGCCATCAGTGGGACAGGGGGCACTGAAGCTTTCTTT,CAISGTGGTEAFF
.,TRBJ2-7,TRBD2,TRBV7-2,TGTGCCAGCAGCTTAGCGACTAGCGGGATCGCCTACTTC,CASSLATSGIAYF
.,TRBJ1-1,TRBD1,TRBV9,TGTGCCAGCAGCCGAACAGGGGGCACTGAAGCTTTCTTT,CASSRTGGTEAFF
.,TRBJ1-1,TRBD1,TRBV27,TGTGCCAGCAGCTCAGGGGGTGGGGACACTGAAGCTTTCTTT,CASSSGGGDTEAFF
.,TRBJ1-5,.,TRBV27,TGTGCCAGCAGTTTCCAGGGCAGGGAACAGCCCCAGCATTTT,CASSFQGREQPQHF
.,TRBJ1-5,.,TRBV5-5,TGTGCCAGCAGCTTGGGGTGGGGCGGGGATCAGCCCCAGCATTTT,CASSLGWGGDQPQHF
.,TRBJ1-1,.,TRBV29-1,TGCAGCGTTTCCGTTAGGGGCCCAGGGGAGAACACTGAAGCTTTCTTT,CSVSVRGPGENTEAFF
.,TRBJ1-5,.,TRBV15,TGTGCCACCAGCAGTGACACAACCAATCAGCCCCAGCATTTT,CATSSDTTNQPQHF
.,TRBJ2-1,TRBD1,TRBV7-9,TGTGCCAGCAGCTTTTTCTCAGGGGGCTATGAGCAGTTCTTC,CASSFFSGGYEQFF
.,TRBJ2-6,TRBD2,TRBV7-9,TGTGCCAGCGTGGCGGAGGAATTTAGCGGGGACTCTGGGGCCAACGTCCTGACTTTC,CASVAEEFSGDSGANVLTF
.,TRBJ1-1,TRBD1,TRBV6-1,TGTGCCAGCAACGAGCCGGGACAGGGCGAAGCTTTCTTT,CASNEPGQGEAFF
.,TRBJ2-3,.,TRBV25-1,TGTGCCAGCAGGACAGACCGAGATACGCAGTATTTT,CASRTDRDTQYF
once,TRBJ2-7,.,TRBV7-2,TGTGCCAGCAGCTTAACGGGTCCGGGAAGGTACGAGCAGTACTTC,CASSLTGPGRYEQYF
.,TRBJ2-5,.,TRBV6-5,TGTGCCAGCAGGATACTAGCTGGGTGGGAGACCCAGTACTTC,CASRILAGWETQYF
.,TRBJ2-7,TRBD2,TRBV4-1,TGCGCCAGCAGCCAAGGCAGCGGGACCTCGAGCTCCTACGAGCAGTACTTC,CASSQGSGTSSSYEQYF
few,TRBJ2-5,.,TRBV5-6,TGTGCCAGCAGCTTGGACTCCGGGTTAACCCAAGAGACCCAGTACTTC,CASSLDSGLTQETQYF
.,TRBJ1-5,.,TRBV13,TGTGCCAGCAGCTTAGACAGGGTTCAGCCCCAGCATTTT,CASSLDRVQPQHF
.,TRBJ1-1,.,TRBV10-3,TGTGCCATCAGTGCGTCGACAGCGGGCATGAACACTGAAGCTTTCTTT,CAISASTAGMNTEAFF
.,TRBJ2-2,TRBD1,TRBV19,TGTGCCAGCCGACGGGACAGGGCGAACACCGGGGAGCTGTTTTTT,CASRRDRANTGELFF
.,TRBJ2-3,TRBD2,TRBV29-1,TGCAGCGTTGAAGATGTTGGGGGAGCGGGGGGGCGTAAAGATACGCAGTATTTT,CSVEDVGGAGGRKDTQYF
.,TRBJ2-1,.,TRBV7-8,TGTGCCAGCAGCCTCTTATTAGGTCAGGGATACAATGAGCAGTTCTTC,CASSLLLGQGYNEQFF
.,TRBJ1-1,.,TRBV19,TGTGCCAGTAGTATCGTGGATGTCGGCAGGGAAGCTTTCTTT,CASSIVDVGREAFF
.,TRBJ2-1,.,TRBV20-1,TGCAGTGCTAGAATCCTCAATGAGCAGTTCTTC,CSARILNEQFF
.,TRBJ2-3,TRBD2,TRBV7-8,TGTGCCAGCAGCGGAGTCTATATAGCGGGGGTCACAGATACGCAGTATTTT,CASSGVYIAGVTDTQYF
.,TRBJ1-4,.,TRBV30,TGTGCCTGGAGCATCCAGGGAGGCCAAGAAAAACTGTTTTTT,CAWSIQGGQEKLFF
few,TRBJ2-7,.,TRBV4-1,TGCGCCAGCAGCCAAAAGGGTGCGGGCTATAGCTCCTACGAGCAGTACTTC,CASSQKGAGYSSYEQYF
.,TRBJ1-6,TRBD1,TRBV6-5,TGTGCCACCAGGACAGGGGATTCACCCCTCCACTTT,CATRTGDSPLHF
.,TRBJ1-2,TRBD1,TRBV9,TGTGCCAGCAGCGTACAATCTGAGGGGGCGTTCTATGGCTACACCTTC,CASSVQSEGAFYGYTF
.,TRBJ1-5,TRBD1,TRBV6-6,TGTGCCAGCAGTCCCGCCACCGTGGACAGGCGGCAGCCCCAGCATTTT,CASSPATVDRRQPQHF
.,TRBJ1-2,.,TRBV27,TGTGCCAGCAGTGACAGAACAGGCCTTAACTATGGCTACACCTTC,CASSDRTGLNYGYTF
.,TRBJ2-1,TRBD2,TRBV4-1,TGCGCCAGCAGCCAAGTGTTCCGGGGGGGCATGAATGAGCAGTTCTTC,CASSQVFRGGMNEQFF
.,TRBJ1-1,TRBD1,TRBV29-1,TGCAGCGTGACCGGGACAGGGGGATCTGAAGCTTTCTTT,CSVTGTGGSEAFF
.,TRBJ1-6,TRBD1,TRBV19,TGTGCCAGTAGTTTAGAGGGACAGGGTTATTCACCCCTCCACTTT,CASSLEGQGYSPLHF
.,TRBJ2-5,.,TRBV5-1,TGCGCCAGCAGCGATCCGACTGGAGGAGAGACCCAGTACTTC,CASSDPTGGETQYF
few,TRBJ1-2,.,TRBV7-9,TGTGCCAGCAGCTTAAACAACCCCGCCGTCGGGGGCTACACCTTC,CASSLNNPAVGGYTF
.,TRBJ2-7,.,TRBV15,TGTGCCACCAGCAGCAGGGCTTCTTACGAGCAGTACTTC,CATSSRASYEQYF
.,TRBJ1-3,.,TRBV3-1/TRBV3-2,TGTGCCAGCAGCCAAAGCCTCCTCTCTGGAAACACCATATATTTT,CASSQSLLSGNTIYF
.,TRBJ2-5,.,TRBV2,TGTGCCAGCAGGGGGAGCCCCGACCAGTACTTC,CASRGSPDQYF
.,TRBJ2-2,.,TRBV9,TGTGCCAGCAGCGTAATTCCAGGGATTAACACCGGGGAGCTGTTTTTT,CASSVIPGINTGELFF
.,TRBJ1-2,.,TRBV18,TGTGCCAGCTCACCTGGGGGGGCGGATGGCTACACCTTC,CASSPGGADGYTF
once,TRBJ1-1,TRBD1,TRBV18,TGTGCCAGCTCATCGGGGACAGTCGACACTGAAGCTTTCTTT,CASSSGTVDTEAFF
.,TRBJ1-2,TRBD1,TRBV9,TGTGCCAGCAGCGCCGGGACAGGGGGTAGGGGCTACACCTTC,CASSAGTGGRGYTF